This T cell receptor beta chain is drawn from a study of PD-1 blockade in classical Hodgkin lymphoma. Libraries were prepared by immunoSEQ multiplex PCR; TCRdb keeps only in-frame clonotypes and omits some of them. The profile shows roughly 28,000 clones, roughly 80% of them singletons. The ends lost 3 bases at V and 2 bases at J; junction bases unmatched: 5. The CDR3 is made up of 15 amino acids. CDR1 is MRHNA, CDR2 SNTAGT, per germline. Regarding time point: cycle 4 day 1 (C4D1), after less than 7 weeks of nivolumab. Brentuximab vedotin exposure varied, and every patient relapsed after autologous stem cell transplantation.

The receptor was derived from a human donor with classical Hodgkin lymphoma. The rearrangement links TRBV6-4 to TRBJ2-3; 7 nucleotides agree with TRBD1. The sequenced sample was peripheral blood mononuclear cells (PBMCs), obtained before the fourth cycle of nivolumab. The CDR3, as DNA: TGTGCCAGCAGTGAAGGGGGCCAGTCCACAGATACGCAGTATTTT. Translated, it gives CASSEGGQSTDTQYF.